These T cell receptor beta chains were read from a single sample in a study of T cells in Graves' hyperthyroidism and ophthalmopathy. TCRdb reanalysed the multiplex PCR reads using MiXCR and keeps one entry per CDR3 protein. The table shows fewer than 450,000 distinct CDR3 sequences, with about a sixth occurring only once. The sample taken for sequencing was blood. These receptor sequences come from a woman between 25 and 40 years old with Graves' hyperthyroidism that later progressed to Graves' ophthalmopathy. CDR3s include the opening cysteine and the closing phenylalanine or tryptophan. A D gene is named only where the DNA matches it firmly. Size is omitted from some rows. Given values are once, few, many or a class for expanded clones.

d_gene: TRBD2; v_gene: TRBV6-1; abundance: .; j_gene: TRBJ2-1; CDR3aa: CASNGGLAGGVEQFF; CDR3nt: TGTGCCAGCAACGGGGGACTAGCGGGAGGGGTTGAGCAGTTCTTC
d_gene: .; v_gene: TRBV2; abundance: .; j_gene: TRBJ1-1; CDR3aa: CASSESGRDATEAFF; CDR3nt: TGTGCCAGCAGTGAGTCAGGCAGGGATGCCACTGAAGCTTTCTTT
d_gene: .; v_gene: TRBV5-1; abundance: few; j_gene: TRBJ1-1; CDR3aa: CASSFRGGWTEASF; CDR3nt: TGCGCCAGCAGCTTTAGAGGGGGTTGGACTGAAGCTTCCTTT
d_gene: .; v_gene: TRBV19; abundance: many; j_gene: TRBJ2-2; CDR3aa: CASHWGTGELFF; CDR3nt: TGTGCCTCGCACTGGGGCACCGGGGAGCTGTTTTTT
d_gene: TRBD1; v_gene: TRBV28; abundance: many; j_gene: TRBJ2-7; CDR3aa: CASSLGFLRDSSYEQYF; CDR3nt: TGTGCCAGCAGTTTAGGGTTTCTCCGGGACAGCTCGTACGAGCAGTACTTC
d_gene: .; v_gene: TRBV5-1; abundance: many; j_gene: TRBJ1-2; CDR3aa: CASSNRDTNYGYTF; CDR3nt: TGCGCCAGCAGCAACCGGGACACTAACTATGGCTACACCTTC
d_gene: .; v_gene: TRBV28; abundance: many; j_gene: TRBJ1-6; CDR3aa: CASQETPNNSPLHF; CDR3nt: TGTGCCAGCCAAGAGACACCCAATAATTCACCCCTCCACTTT
d_gene: TRBD1; v_gene: TRBV4-1; abundance: .; j_gene: TRBJ1-2; CDR3aa: CASSQVPGQGDPNYGYTF; CDR3nt: TGCGCCAGCAGCCAAGTCCCGGGACAGGGGGATCCTAACTATGGCTACACCTTC
d_gene: TRBD2; v_gene: TRBV4-1; abundance: .; j_gene: TRBJ2-5; CDR3aa: CASSYWTSGMGRRETQYF; CDR3nt: TGCGCCAGCAGCTATTGGACTAGCGGGATGGGGCGGCGAGAGACCCAGTACTTC
d_gene: TRBD2; v_gene: TRBV3-1; abundance: .; j_gene: TRBJ2-5; CDR3aa: CASSQGLAGGQETQYF; CDR3nt: TGTGCCAGCAGCCAAGGCCTAGCGGGGGGGCAGGAGACCCAGTACTTC
d_gene: .; v_gene: TRBV20-1; abundance: few; j_gene: TRBJ2-7; CDR3aa: CSAPPDGPSYEQYF; CDR3nt: TGCAGTGCCCCCCCGGACGGACCTTCCTACGAGCAGTACTTC
d_gene: TRBD2; v_gene: TRBV7-9; abundance: many; j_gene: TRBJ2-7; CDR3aa: CASSPERGSGRKSYEQYF; CDR3nt: TGTGCCAGCAGCCCTGAGAGGGGTAGCGGGAGAAAATCCTACGAGCAGTACTTC
d_gene: TRBD1; v_gene: TRBV16; abundance: many; j_gene: TRBJ1-2; CDR3aa: CASSRGRDRVYGYTF; CDR3nt: TGTGCCAGCAGCCGCGGCCGGGACAGGGTTTATGGCTACACCTTC
d_gene: .; v_gene: TRBV7-8; abundance: many; j_gene: TRBJ1-2; CDR3aa: CASSSHRDTNYGYTF; CDR3nt: TGTGCCAGCAGCTCCCACAGGGATACTAACTATGGCTACACCTTC
d_gene: .; v_gene: TRBV7-2; abundance: many; j_gene: TRBJ1-2; CDR3aa: CASGLDRDAPNYGYTF; CDR3nt: TGTGCCAGCGGACTCGACCGGGACGCACCTAACTATGGCTACACCTTC
d_gene: .; v_gene: TRBV10-2; abundance: many; j_gene: TRBJ1-2; CDR3aa: CASSESAGEYYGYTF; CDR3nt: TGCGCCAGCAGTGAGTCAGCAGGGGAGTACTATGGCTACACCTTC
d_gene: TRBD1; v_gene: TRBV18; abundance: few; j_gene: TRBJ1-1; CDR3aa: CASSPPPDRVGAEAFF; CDR3nt: TGTGCCAGCTCACCGCCTCCCGACAGGGTAGGGGCTGAAGCTTTCTTT
d_gene: .; v_gene: TRBV3-1; abundance: few; j_gene: TRBJ1-2; CDR3aa: CASSPSQGSGYTF; CDR3nt: TGTGCCAGCAGCCCATCACAGGGATCTGGCTACACCTTC
d_gene: .; v_gene: TRBV18; abundance: .; j_gene: TRBJ1-5; CDR3aa: CASSGQDFSNQPQHF; CDR3nt: TGTGCCAGCTCCGGGCAGGACTTTAGCAATCAGCCCCAGCATTTT
d_gene: TRBD2; v_gene: TRBV7-9; abundance: .; j_gene: TRBJ2-4; CDR3aa: CASSPETSGNNIQYF; CDR3nt: TGTGCCAGCAGCCCCGAGACTAGCGGGAACAACATTCAGTACTTC
d_gene: .; v_gene: TRBV5-5; abundance: few; j_gene: TRBJ2-4; CDR3aa: CASSNGGNGYF; CDR3nt: TGTGCCAGCAGCAATGGTGGAAATGGGTACTTC
d_gene: TRBD2; v_gene: TRBV7-9; abundance: many; j_gene: TRBJ2-7; CDR3aa: CASSSRAGGRNEQYF; CDR3nt: TGTGCCAGCAGCTCGCGAGCGGGAGGGAGGAACGAGCAGTACTTC
d_gene: TRBD1; v_gene: TRBV28; abundance: few; j_gene: TRBJ1-5; CDR3aa: CASRSAGPGTASNQPQHF; CDR3nt: TGTGCCTCCCGGTCGGCGGGACCCGGGACAGCAAGCAATCAGCCCCAGCATTTT
d_gene: TRBD1; v_gene: TRBV7-9; abundance: many; j_gene: TRBJ1-2; CDR3aa: CASRNIKAIKSQGAGGYGYTF; CDR3nt: TGTGCCAGCAGAAATATTAAAGCTATAAAGAGCCAGGGGGCAGGTGGATATGGCTACACCTTC
d_gene: TRBD1; v_gene: TRBV7-2; abundance: many; j_gene: TRBJ2-7; CDR3aa: CASSLDRVYEQYF; CDR3nt: TGTGCCAGCAGCTTGGACAGGGTCTACGAGCAGTACTTC
d_gene: .; v_gene: TRBV12-3/TRBV12-4; abundance: many; j_gene: TRBJ1-2; CDR3aa: CASTIGGYGYTF; CDR3nt: TGTGCCAGCACCATAGGGGGTTACGGCTACACCTTC
d_gene: .; v_gene: TRBV20-1; abundance: few; j_gene: TRBJ2-1; CDR3aa: CSARGRARFYNEQFF; CDR3nt: TGCAGTGCAAGAGGGCGGGCAAGATTCTACAATGAGCAGTTCTTC
d_gene: TRBD2; v_gene: TRBV5-1; abundance: .; j_gene: TRBJ2-2; CDR3aa: CASSSRAGGLPGELFF; CDR3nt: TGCGCCAGCAGCTCCCGAGCGGGGGGCCTTCCCGGGGAGCTGTTTTTT
d_gene: TRBD1; v_gene: TRBV19; abundance: few; j_gene: TRBJ2-7; CDR3aa: CASRSTGAYEQYF; CDR3nt: TGTGCCAGTCGATCCACAGGGGCCTACGAGCAGTACTTC
d_gene: TRBD2; v_gene: TRBV20-1; abundance: many; j_gene: TRBJ2-2; CDR3aa: CSASHSGTIYTGELFF; CDR3nt: TGCAGTGCTAGTCATTCCGGGACTATCTACACCGGGGAGCTGTTTTTT
d_gene: .; v_gene: TRBV12-3/TRBV12-4; abundance: many; j_gene: TRBJ1-1; CDR3aa: CASSFWQGNTEAFF; CDR3nt: TGTGCCAGCAGTTTCTGGCAGGGGAACACTGAAGCTTTCTTT
d_gene: .; v_gene: TRBV4-2; abundance: .; j_gene: TRBJ1-5; CDR3aa: CASSQRGGNQPQHF; CDR3nt: TGTGCCAGCAGCCAAAGGGGGGGAAATCAGCCCCAGCATTTT
d_gene: TRBD1; v_gene: TRBV30; abundance: many; j_gene: TRBJ2-5; CDR3aa: CAWGQGQETQYF; CDR3nt: TGTGCCTGGGGACAGGGACAAGAGACCCAGTACTTC